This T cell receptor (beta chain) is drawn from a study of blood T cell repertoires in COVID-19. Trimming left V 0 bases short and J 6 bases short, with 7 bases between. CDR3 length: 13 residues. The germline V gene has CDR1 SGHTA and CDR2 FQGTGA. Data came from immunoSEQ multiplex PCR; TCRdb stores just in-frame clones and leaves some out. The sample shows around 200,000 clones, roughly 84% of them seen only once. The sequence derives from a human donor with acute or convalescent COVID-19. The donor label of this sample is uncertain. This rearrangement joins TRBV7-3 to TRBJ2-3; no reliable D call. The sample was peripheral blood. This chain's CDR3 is CASSLTFMDTQYF. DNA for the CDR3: TGTGCCAGCAGCTTAACGTTCATGGATACGCAGTATTTT.